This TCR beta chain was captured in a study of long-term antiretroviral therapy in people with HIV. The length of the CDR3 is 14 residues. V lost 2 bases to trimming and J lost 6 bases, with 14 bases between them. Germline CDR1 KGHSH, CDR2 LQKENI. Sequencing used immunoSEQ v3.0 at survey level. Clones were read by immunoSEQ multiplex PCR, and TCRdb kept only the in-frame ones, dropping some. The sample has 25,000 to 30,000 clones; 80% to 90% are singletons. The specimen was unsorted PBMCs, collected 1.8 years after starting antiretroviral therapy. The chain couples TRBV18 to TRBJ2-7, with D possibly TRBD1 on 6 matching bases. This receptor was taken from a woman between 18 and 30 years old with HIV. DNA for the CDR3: TGTGCCAGCTCACCAGGCCAGGGGCCGGGCGAGCAGTACTTC. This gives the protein CASSPGQGPGEQYF.